The clone carrying this T cell receptor beta chain appeared many times. The target antigen is unknown. Each sample had at least 6 million PBMCs isolated. A J-beta primer mix and a sample-barcoded 5' primer were used in a second PCR of about 6 to 12 cycles. TCRdb re-called the 5' RACE reads with MiXCR, one entry per CDR3 protein. This table has 1.5 million to 2 million distinct CDR3 sequences, roughly 27% appearing once. This CDR3 has 12 amino acids. The germline V gene encodes CDR1 SQVTM and CDR2 ANQGSEA. V lost 5 bases, J lost 1 base, and 9 bases lay in between. These data originate in a study of blood T cells in healthy people across ages. Study-wide results and caveats: Naive and antigen-experienced cells could not be conclusively compared, given unsorted PBMCs.

Sequenced material: blood. The chain carries TRBV29-1 and TRBJ2-7; weak D call: TRBD2 (5 bases). This sequence originates from a woman aged 25-40 years in good health. The CDR3 DNA reads as TGCAGCGTTAGTGGGAGATCCTACGAGCAGTACTTC. Translation gives CSVSGRSYEQYF.